Presented here are 21 T cell receptor beta chains from one specimen sequenced in a study of shared clonotypes between healthy human individuals. Method: immunoSEQ multiplex PCR; TCRdb's copy keeps in-frame clones and lacks some. Of 300,000 to 350,000 clones in the sample, roughly 70% were seen once. Sequencing was performed on memory CD4+ T cells sorted from blood. The subset is: CD45RA-negative fraction. The receptors here all came from a man aged 30-40 years in good health.

Points on this clone: An end of the junction does not agree with germline; a read error may underlie this. V and J are TRBV6-5 and TRBJ2-1; D is possibly TRBD2 (6 bases). The germline CDR1 and CDR2 sequences are MNHEY and SVGAGI. The CDR3 runs to 14 residues. The CDR3 region is CASSYRESYNEQFF. The CDR3, as DNA: TGTGCCAGCAGTTATCGGGAGTCCTATAATGAGCAGTTCTTC.

This clone was seen only a few times. The chain combines TRBV7-2 with TRBJ2-1; D is unclear. Per the germline V gene, CDR1 is SGHTA and CDR2 is FQGNSA. This CDR3 spans 18 amino acids. Trimming left V 4 bases short and J 1 base short, with 20 bases between. The CDR3 region is CASSSNPNVLQSYNEQFF. CDR3 sequence (DNA): TGTGCCAGCAGCTCGAACCCAAACGTGTTGCAATCCTACAATGAGCAGTTCTTC.

Turning to this clone: This CDR3 is also generated by other DNA sequences in the sample. The rearrangement joins TRBV2 to TRBJ2-6; either TRBD1 or TRBD2 may supply D (5 bases each). The germline CDR1 and CDR2 sequences are SNHLY and FYNNEI. The CDR3 sequence is 15 residues long. Trimming pared 6 bases from V and 2 bases from J, leaving 11 bases between. The CDR3 DNA follows: TGTGCCAGCAGGGTTGGGGGTGCTGGGGCCAACGTCCTGACTTTC. The encoded protein is CASRVGGAGANVLTF.

This chain uses TRBV25-1 with TRBJ2-1, with D unresolved. Germline V CDR1 and CDR2: MGHDK, SYGVNS. CDR3 length: 17 amino acids. The ends were cut back, 1 base at V and 6 bases at J, with 19 bases in the middle. CDR3 nucleotide sequence: TGTGCCAGCAGTGAATCGGTTAGCAGCCGGTCGGGCAATGAGCAGTTCTTC. This sequence encodes CASSESVSSRSGNEQFF.

V usage is TRBV28 and J usage is TRBJ1-3; a possible D gene is TRBD1 (6 bases). Trimming removed 6 bases at V and 0 bases at J, with 15 bases between. This CDR3 is built from 16 residues. The germline V gene encodes CDR1 MDHEN and CDR2 SYDVKM. The chain's CDR3 is CASRAQGSSSGNTIYF. The CDR3 nucleotides are TGTGCCAGCAGGGCGCAGGGGTCCTCCTCTGGAAACACCATATATTTT.

V is TRBV28 and J is TRBJ2-1, with TRBD2 identical over 10 bases. This CDR3 has 14 amino acids. The trim removed 3 bases at V and 10 bases at J, leaving 6 bases unmatched. Germline CDR1 and CDR2: MDHEN and SYDVKM. CDR3 sequence: CASSFLAGVIEQFF. In nucleotides, the CDR3 is TGTGCCAGCAGTTTTCTAGCGGGAGTTATCGAGCAGTTCTTC. The full variable domain, rest sourced from reference TRBV28 and TRBJ2-1, is DVKVTQSSRYLVKRTGEKVFLECVQDMDHENMFWYRQDPGLGLRLIYFSYDVKMKEKGDIPEGYSVSREKKERFSLILESASTNQTSMYLCASSFLAGVIEQFFGPGTRLTVL.

The J gene is TRBJ1-1, the V gene TRBV5-4, with D perhaps TRBD1 (5 bases). Germline V CDR1 and CDR2: SGHNT, YYREEE (reference sequence). The ends were cut back, 5 bases at V and 2 bases at J, with 13 bases in the middle. This CDR3 has 14 amino acids. As DNA, the CDR3 is TGTGCCAGCAGTTCAGGGATTTTAAACACTGAAGCTTTCTTT. It translates to CASSSGILNTEAFF.

This clone has just one count. The chain carries TRBV29-1 and TRBJ2-7, with 11 bases that match TRBD1. V shed 6 bases and J 3 bases; nucleotides not matched to a gene: 1. Germline CDR1 reads SQVTM; CDR2 reads ANQGSEA. This CDR3 contains 12 residues. For the CDR3, the DNA is TGCAGCGTCGGGACAGGGGGCTACGAGCAGTACTTC. Translation: CSVGTGGYEQYF.

Points on this clone: Possible read error: a much larger clone is one base away. The sample contains more than one DNA sequence encoding this CDR3. The V gene is TRBV28, the J gene TRBJ1-4, with TRBD1 identical over 8 bases. The CDR3 is 14 amino acids. Germline CDR1 and CDR2: MDHEN and SYDVKM. V lost 5 bases and J lost 6; bases outside the gene matches: 5. The DNA of the CDR3 is TGTGCCAGCAGTCGAACAGGGGGGGATGAAAAACTGTTTTTT. Encoded protein: CASSRTGGDEKLFF.

The chain joins TRBV30 to TRBJ1-3, with 9 bases that match TRBD1. V trimming: 4 bases; J trimming: 2 bases; junction bases outside the gene matches: 3. The CDR3 covers 14 residues. From germline, CDR1 is GTSNPN and CDR2 SVGIG (reference sequence). CDR3 in amino acids: CAWKRTGAGNTIYF. The CDR3 DNA follows: TGTGCCTGGAAGAGGACAGGGGCTGGAAACACCATATATTTT.

J is TRBJ1-5 and V is TRBV6-1, with D possibly matching TRBD1 (6 bases). The CDR3 covers 14 residues. CDR1 and CDR2 from the germline V gene are MNHNS and SASEGT. V was clipped by 6 bases and J by 5 bases, with 14 bases between them. CDR3: CASSHRVMDQPQHF. Written as DNA, the CDR3 is TGTGCCAGCAGCCACAGGGTCATGGATCAGCCCCAGCATTTT.

This chain links TRBV5-4 with TRBJ2-6; D unclear. The V gene's germline CDR1 is SGHNT and CDR2 YYREEE (reference sequence). The CDR3 is 16 residues long. V was clipped by 0 bases and J by 0 bases, with 7 bases between them. CDR3 loop: CASSLAWASGANVLTF. The CDR3 bases are TGTGCCAGCAGCTTGGCCTGGGCCTCTGGGGCCAACGTCCTGACTTTC.

For this clone: The identical CDR3 is also encoded by other nucleotide sequences in the sample. The J gene is TRBJ2-1, the V gene TRBV7-9; D gene ambiguous. V gave up 6 bases and J gave up 5 bases, with 5 bases separating them. CDR1 and CDR2 (germline): SEHNR, FQNEAQ (reference sequence). This CDR3 has 11 amino acids. This CDR3 is CASSFNNEQFF. The CDR3 nucleotides read TGTGCCAGCAGTTTTAACAATGAGCAGTTCTTC.

This clone was counted at least ten times. This chain uses TRBV7-2 with TRBJ1-5; 10 nucleotides match TRBD1. The CDR3 sequence is 19 residues long. CDR1 is SGHTA and CDR2 is FQGNSA in the germline V gene. The V segment lost 2 bases and the J segment 6 bases; nucleotides outside the gene matches: 16. The CDR3 DNA is TGTGCCAGCAGCTTACATCACGGGACAGGGGCGATCGCTGGTCAGCCCCAGCATTTT. Its translation is CASSLHHGTGAIAGQPQHF.

The CDR3 bases are TGTGCCAGCAGCTTGGGGGCTAGCGGGAATTTGCCCAACAATGAGCAGTTCTTC. Encoded protein: CASSLGASGNLPNNEQFF. The chain is built from TRBV5-4 and TRBJ2-1; 9 bases map to TRBD2. Per the germline V gene, CDR1 is SGHNT and CDR2 is YYREEE (reference sequence). The V and J ends lost 0 bases and 5 bases, in that order; junction bases with no gene match: 12. The length of the CDR3 is 18 residues.

The chain employs TRBV29-1 and TRBJ2-2; 10 bases map to TRBD1. V trimming: 6 bases; J trimming: 6 bases; junction bases outside the gene matches: 4. The CDR3 has 13 residues. The germline V gene encodes CDR1 SQVTM and CDR2 ANQGSEA. The CDR3 protein is CSVGQGMAGELFF. CDR3 DNA sequence: TGCAGCGTGGGACAGGGGATGGCCGGGGAGCTGTTTTTT.

This clone appeared once. V gene TRBV5-5 combines with J gene TRBJ2-3; 14 bases are shared with TRBD2. The ends lost 4 bases at V and 14 bases at J; junction bases unmatched: 9. Germline CDR1 SGHKS, CDR2 YYEKEE (reference sequence). The CDR3 loop spans 14 amino acids. CDR3: CASSAGTSGRGLYF. The CDR3 DNA sequence: TGTGCCAGCAGCGCCGGGACTAGCGGGAGAGGGCTGTATTTT.

In DNA form, the CDR3 reads TGTGCCACCCCGTGCACCCTAACCCCAGAGACCCAGTACTTC. It specifies CATPCTLTPETQYF. The chain combines TRBV14 with TRBJ2-5; unclear D gene. The V gene's germline CDR1 is SGHDN and CDR2 FVKESK. The CDR3 is made up of 14 amino acids. V was pared by 10 bases and J by 4 bases, with 19 bases between.

This chain uses TRBV7-2 with TRBJ2-1; no definite D call. CDR1 SGHTA and CDR2 FQGNSA come from the germline V gene. The germline V and J ends were trimmed by 7 bases and 4 bases, with 17 bases remaining between them. This CDR3 is built from 15 residues. CDR3 nucleotides: TGTGCCAGCACCCCCGGATTCTTTACGTACAATGAGCAGTTCTTC. Amino acids: CASTPGFFTYNEQFF.

The rearrangement links TRBV7-9 to TRBJ2-7, with TRBD1 as a possible D gene (5 bases). Germline V gene lookup returns CDR1 SEHNR and CDR2 FQNEAQ (reference sequence). CDR3 size: 14 residues. V was trimmed by 5 bases and J by 4 bases, leaving 15 bases between them. Here the CDR3 reads CASSPDSTPYEQYF. CDR3 DNA sequence: TGTGCCAGCAGCCCCGACAGTACACCTTACGAGCAGTACTTC.

The V gene is TRBV30, the J gene TRBJ2-1; 13 positions agree with TRBD2. The V gene end was trimmed by 2 bases and the J gene end by 7 bases; junction bases not matched to a gene: 5. The CDR3 contains 15 residues. Germline loops: CDR1 GTSNPN, CDR2 SVGIG (reference sequence). The CDR3, as DNA: TGTGCCTGGAGTACAGGACTAGCGGGAGTGAATGAGCAGTTCTTC. As protein: CAWSTGLAGVNEQFF.